The rows below give T cell receptor beta chains drawn from one sample of a study of T cells after yellow fever vaccination. MiXCR, run by TCRdb on the 5' RACE reads, gives a single entry per CDR3 protein. The table lists more than 90,000 distinct CDR3 sequences, roughly 7.2% of them singletons. This specimen was CD4+ T cells sorted from PBMCs, taken about 49 days after the first yellow fever vaccination. The receptors stem from a man aged 18 to 35 who received the YFV17D yellow fever vaccine. The conserved cysteine and the conserved F or W are not part of the CDR3 here. Each record gives: J gene, V gene, CDR3 protein.

>TRBJ2-1|TRBV12-3/TRBV12-4
ASSLNARTDEQF
>TRBJ1-6|TRBV19
ASTYGPQNSPLH
>TRBJ2-3|TRBV7-2
ASSLAGQGNGDTQY
>TRBJ1-2|TRBV4-2
ASSQGSGGNYGYT
>TRBJ2-5|TRBV15
ATSNRDGFQETQY
>TRBJ1-5|TRBV5-1
ASSFAGGGPQH
>TRBJ2-5|TRBV7-9
ASSSDRVLETQY
>TRBJ1-2|TRBV5-1
ASSWQGVDGYT
>TRBJ2-1|TRBV20-1
SARYRGLTYNEQF
>TRBJ2-5|TRBV5-1
ASSLEQRETQY
>TRBJ2-1|TRBV28
ASRGSRNNEQF
>TRBJ2-2|TRBV12-3/TRBV12-4
ASRLAERNTGELF
>TRBJ2-4|TRBV7-9
ASSAGQPENIQY
>TRBJ1-2|TRBV7-9
ASSFSGGGYT
>TRBJ1-2|TRBV5-1
ASSLAGEYGYT
>TRBJ1-5|TRBV30
AWTKGNNQPQH
>TRBJ2-3|TRBV5-1
ASSSRLSGGVTDTQY
>TRBJ2-1|TRBV29-1
SVHTGGPQQF
>TRBJ2-1|TRBV7-2
ASSFRRDEQF
>TRBJ1-3|TRBV6-5
ASTDSSGNTIY
>TRBJ1-5|TRBV29-1
SVATGNSNQPQH
>TRBJ1-4|TRBV15
ATSRDPTEKLF
>TRBJ1-5|TRBV18
ASSRQGQQQPQH
>TRBJ2-1|TRBV7-2
ASSPGGAGGYNEQF
>TRBJ2-1|TRBV5-4
ASRLAGGTYNEQF
>TRBJ2-1|TRBV7-7
ASSFGTGTAGNEQF
>TRBJ1-3|TRBV6-5
ASSYGLGERNTIY
>TRBJ2-1|TRBV9
ASSSTGTPYNEQF
>TRBJ2-6|TRBV20-1
SAREVQVDSGANVLT
>TRBJ2-1|TRBV6-5
ASSYSNRGTGNNEQF
>TRBJ2-3|TRBV28
ASSFFSTDTQY
>TRBJ1-3|TRBV4-1
ASSRQGSGNTIY
>TRBJ2-5|TRBV7-2
ASSPGTSGGDRETQY
>TRBJ1-2|TRBV29-1
SGTLGANYGYT
>TRBJ1-1|TRBV20-1
SAHRGNTEAF
>TRBJ2-3|TRBV12-3/TRBV12-4
ASSTRRSTDTQY
>TRBJ2-5|TRBV21-1
ASSKHQAGGREETQY
>TRBJ2-3|TRBV6-2/TRBV6-3
ASSRELAADTQY
>TRBJ2-1|TRBV5-1
ASSRQGWDEQF
>TRBJ2-3|TRBV7-2
ASSRHTLGAARTQY
>TRBJ1-5|TRBV7-2
ASSPGQNQPQH
>TRBJ2-2|TRBV12-3/TRBV12-4
ASSLSVPGELF
>TRBJ1-2|TRBV9
ASSPGRDRRFYGYT
>TRBJ2-3|TRBV4-1
ASSQRRD
>TRBJ2-3|TRBV7-2
ASSPGLAGDTQY
>TRBJ2-1|TRBV7-7
ASSLSGAYNEQF
>TRBJ2-3|TRBV24-1
ATSGDPLDTQY
>TRBJ2-1|TRBV6-1
ASIGAPPFDNEQF
>TRBJ1-1|TRBV5-5
ASSLEGLNTEAF
>TRBJ2-5|TRBV7-2
ASSLAVLAGARGTQY
>TRBJ2-1|TRBV6-1
ASSELAGGAPPYNEQF
>TRBJ2-3|TRBV20-1
SARGVPRDTQY
>TRBJ1-6|TRBV4-2
ASSRGMRESTLPNSPLH
>TRBJ2-1|TRBV6-2/TRBV6-3
ASSPSPILYNEQF